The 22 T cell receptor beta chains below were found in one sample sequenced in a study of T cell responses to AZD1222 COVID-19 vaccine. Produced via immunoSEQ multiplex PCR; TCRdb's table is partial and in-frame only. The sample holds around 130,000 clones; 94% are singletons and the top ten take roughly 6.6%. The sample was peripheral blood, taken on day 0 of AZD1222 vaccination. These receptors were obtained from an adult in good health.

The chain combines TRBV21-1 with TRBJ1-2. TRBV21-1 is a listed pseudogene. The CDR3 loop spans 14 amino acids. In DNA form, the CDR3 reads TGTGCTAGCAGCAAAGCTTTTGCAGCTTATGGCTACACCTTC. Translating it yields CASSKAFAAYGYTF.

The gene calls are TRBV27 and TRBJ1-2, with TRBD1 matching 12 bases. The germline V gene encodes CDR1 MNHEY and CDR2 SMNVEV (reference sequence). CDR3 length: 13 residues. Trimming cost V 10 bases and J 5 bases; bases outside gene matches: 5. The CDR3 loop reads CATTGQGAYGYTF. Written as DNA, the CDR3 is TGTGCCACGACGGGACAGGGGGCTTATGGCTACACCTTC.

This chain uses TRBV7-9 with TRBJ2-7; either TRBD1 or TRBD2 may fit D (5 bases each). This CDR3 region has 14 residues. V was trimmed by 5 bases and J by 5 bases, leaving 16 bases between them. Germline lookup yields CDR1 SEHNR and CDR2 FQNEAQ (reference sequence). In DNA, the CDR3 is TGTGCCAGCAGCCCCCGGGGCGGTATCAACGAGCAGTACTTC. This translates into CASSPRGGINEQYF.

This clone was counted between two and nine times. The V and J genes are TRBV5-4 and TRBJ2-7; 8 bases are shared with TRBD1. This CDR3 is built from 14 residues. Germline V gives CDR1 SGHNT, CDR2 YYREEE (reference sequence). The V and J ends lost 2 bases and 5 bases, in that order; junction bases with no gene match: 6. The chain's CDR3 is CASSFGQGVDEQYF. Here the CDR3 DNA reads TGTGCCAGCAGCTTTGGACAGGGCGTAGACGAGCAGTACTTC. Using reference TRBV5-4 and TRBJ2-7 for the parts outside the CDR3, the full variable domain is ETGVTQSPTHLIKTRGQQVTLRCSSQSGHNTVSWYQQALGQGPQFIFQYYREEENGRGNFPPRFSGLQFPNYSSELNVNALELDDSALYLCASSFGQGVDEQYFGPGTRLTVT.

The CDR3 nucleotides read TGTGCCAGTAGAAGGGAGGTTGGAGAAAAACTGTTTTTT. It yields the protein CASRREVGEKLFF. The J gene is TRBJ1-4, the V gene TRBV19; D uncertain. V was pared by 6 bases and J by 8 bases, with 13 bases between. The CDR3 spans 13 residues. The germline CDR1 and CDR2 sequences are LNHDA and SQIVND (reference sequence).

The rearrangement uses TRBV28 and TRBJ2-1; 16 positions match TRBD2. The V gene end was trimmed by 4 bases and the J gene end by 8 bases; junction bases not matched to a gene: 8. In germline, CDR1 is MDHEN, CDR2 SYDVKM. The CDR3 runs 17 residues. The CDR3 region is CASSSGTSGRARDEQFF. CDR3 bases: TGTGCCAGCAGTTCCGGGACTAGCGGGAGGGCCAGGGATGAGCAGTTCTTC.

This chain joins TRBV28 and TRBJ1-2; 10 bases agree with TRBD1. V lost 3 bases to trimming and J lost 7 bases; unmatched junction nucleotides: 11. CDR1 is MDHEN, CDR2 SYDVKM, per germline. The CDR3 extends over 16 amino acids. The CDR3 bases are TGTGCCAGCAGTTTGCCCTTTCCGGGACAGGGGACTGGCTACACCTTC. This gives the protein CASSLPFPGQGTGYTF.

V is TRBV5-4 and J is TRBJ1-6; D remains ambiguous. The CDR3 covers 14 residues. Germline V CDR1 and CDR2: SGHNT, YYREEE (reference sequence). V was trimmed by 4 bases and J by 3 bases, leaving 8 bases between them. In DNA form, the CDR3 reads TGTGCCAGCAGCCCAGAGGGCTATAATTCACCCCTCCACTTT. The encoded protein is CASSPEGYNSPLHF.

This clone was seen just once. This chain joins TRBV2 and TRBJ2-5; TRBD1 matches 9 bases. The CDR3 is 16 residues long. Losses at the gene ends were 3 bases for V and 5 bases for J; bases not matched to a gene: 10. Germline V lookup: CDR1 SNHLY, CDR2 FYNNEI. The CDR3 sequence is CASSDRTGTGRETQYF. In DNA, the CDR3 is TGTGCCAGCAGTGATAGGACCGGGACAGGGCGGGAGACCCAGTACTTC.

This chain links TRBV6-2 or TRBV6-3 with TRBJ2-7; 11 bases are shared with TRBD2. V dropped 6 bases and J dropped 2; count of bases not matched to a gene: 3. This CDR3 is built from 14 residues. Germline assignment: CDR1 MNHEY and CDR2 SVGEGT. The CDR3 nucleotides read TGTGCCAGCAGCCCGGGACTAGCGGCCTACGAGCAGTACTTC. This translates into CASSPGLAAYEQYF.

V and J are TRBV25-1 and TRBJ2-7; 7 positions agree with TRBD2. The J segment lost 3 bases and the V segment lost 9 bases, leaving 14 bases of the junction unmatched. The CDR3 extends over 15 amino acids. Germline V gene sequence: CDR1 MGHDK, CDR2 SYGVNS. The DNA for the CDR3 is TGTGCCAGTCACCCTCCCTCAGGGAGGGACTACGAGCAGTACTTC. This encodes CASHPPSGRDYEQYF.

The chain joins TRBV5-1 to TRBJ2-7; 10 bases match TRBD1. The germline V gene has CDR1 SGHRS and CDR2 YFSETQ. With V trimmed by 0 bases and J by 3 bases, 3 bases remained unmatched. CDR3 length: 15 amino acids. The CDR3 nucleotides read TGCGCCAGCAGCTTGGATGGACAGGGGGTCTACGAGCAGTACTTC. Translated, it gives CASSLDGQGVYEQYF.

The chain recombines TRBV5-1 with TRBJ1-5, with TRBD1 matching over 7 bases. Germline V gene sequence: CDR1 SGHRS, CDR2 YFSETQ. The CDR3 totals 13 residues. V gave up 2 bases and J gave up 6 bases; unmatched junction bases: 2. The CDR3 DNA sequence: TGCGCCAGCAGCTTACAGGGGACTCAGCCCCAGCATTTT. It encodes CASSLQGTQPQHF.

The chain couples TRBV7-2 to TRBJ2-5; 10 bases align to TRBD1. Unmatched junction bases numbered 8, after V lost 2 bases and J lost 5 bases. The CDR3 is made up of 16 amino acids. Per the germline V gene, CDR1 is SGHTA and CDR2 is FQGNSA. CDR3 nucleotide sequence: TGTGCCAGCAGCTTAAGGGACAGGGGTCGTGTGGAGACCCAGTACTTC. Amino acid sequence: CASSLRDRGRVETQYF.

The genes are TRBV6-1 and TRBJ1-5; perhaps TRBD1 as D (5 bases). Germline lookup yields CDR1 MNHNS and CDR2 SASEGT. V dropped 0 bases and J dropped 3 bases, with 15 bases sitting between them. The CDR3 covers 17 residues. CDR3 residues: CASSEAAGRGVNQPQHF. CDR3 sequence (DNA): TGTGCCAGCAGTGAAGCGGCGGGACGGGGAGTCAATCAGCCCCAGCATTTT.

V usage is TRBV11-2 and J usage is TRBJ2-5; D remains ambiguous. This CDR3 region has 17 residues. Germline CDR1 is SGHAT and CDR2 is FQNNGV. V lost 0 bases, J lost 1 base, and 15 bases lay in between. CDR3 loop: CASSLDYRQPVQETQYF. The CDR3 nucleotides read TGTGCCAGCAGCTTAGATTATAGGCAGCCGGTCCAAGAGACCCAGTACTTC.

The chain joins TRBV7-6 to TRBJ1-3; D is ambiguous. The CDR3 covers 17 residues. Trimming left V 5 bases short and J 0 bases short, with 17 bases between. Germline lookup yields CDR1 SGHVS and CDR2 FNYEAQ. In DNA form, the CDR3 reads TGTGCCAGCAGCCCTAGACGGAAACCTAGCTCTGGAAACACCATATATTTT. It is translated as CASSPRRKPSSGNTIYF.

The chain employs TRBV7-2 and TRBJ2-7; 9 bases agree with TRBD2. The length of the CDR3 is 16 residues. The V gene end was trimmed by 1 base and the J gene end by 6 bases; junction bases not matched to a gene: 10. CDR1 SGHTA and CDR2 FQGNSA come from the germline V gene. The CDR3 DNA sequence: TGTGCCAGCAGCTTAGAGGGCCTAGCGGGATACAGCGAGCAGTACTTC. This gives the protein CASSLEGLAGYSEQYF.

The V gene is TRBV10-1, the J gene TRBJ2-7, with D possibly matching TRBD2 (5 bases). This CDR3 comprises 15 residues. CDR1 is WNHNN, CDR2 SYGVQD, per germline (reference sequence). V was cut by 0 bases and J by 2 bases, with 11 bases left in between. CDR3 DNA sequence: TGCGCCAGCAGTGAGTCGAAAAGCGGCACCTACGAGCAGTACTTC. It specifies CASSESKSGTYEQYF.

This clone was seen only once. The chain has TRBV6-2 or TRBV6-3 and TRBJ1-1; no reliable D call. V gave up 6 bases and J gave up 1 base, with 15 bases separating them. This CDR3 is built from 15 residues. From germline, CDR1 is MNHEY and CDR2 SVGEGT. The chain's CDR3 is CASRPKYSGNTEAFF. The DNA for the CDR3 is TGTGCCAGCAGACCTAAATACTCCGGGAACACTGAAGCTTTCTTT.

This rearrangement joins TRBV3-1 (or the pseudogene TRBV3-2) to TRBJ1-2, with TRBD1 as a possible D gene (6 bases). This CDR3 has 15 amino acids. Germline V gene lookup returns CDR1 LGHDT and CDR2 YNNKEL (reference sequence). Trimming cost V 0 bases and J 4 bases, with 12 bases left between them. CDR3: CASSQDLGQFYGYTF. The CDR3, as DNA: TGTGCCAGCAGCCAAGATCTAGGACAGTTCTATGGCTACACCTTC.

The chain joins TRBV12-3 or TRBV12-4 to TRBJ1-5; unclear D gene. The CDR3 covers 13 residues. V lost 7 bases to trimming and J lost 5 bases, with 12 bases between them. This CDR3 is CASTNNFYQPQHF. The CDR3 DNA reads TGTGCCAGCACCAATAACTTTTATCAGCCCCAGCATTTT.